This TCR beta chain was sequenced during a study of T cells in localized non-small cell lung cancer. General study findings and limits: Elevated blood T cell density was associated with longer overall survival. It remains possible that heterogeneity exists, since only one tumor region was sequenced. Tumor showed lower T cell clonality than uninvolved adjacent lung, where it was highest. Across samples, adjacent lung featured a median around 57 of the top 100 tumor clones.

Data came from immunoSEQ multiplex PCR; TCRdb stores just in-frame clones and leaves some out. The sample holds tens of thousands of clones, around 80% seen once. Germline CDR1 is SGHRS and CDR2 is YFSETQ. V dropped 1 base and J dropped 0 bases, with 4 bases sitting between them. The length of the CDR3 is 13 residues. Worth noting for this clone: Its antigen is unidentified.

The input for sequencing was peripheral blood, taken before any cancer treatment. The chain uses TRBV5-1 and TRBJ1-1; D gene uncertain. The TCR was taken from a male donor aged 60 or older with stage III squamous cell lung carcinoma. CDR3 in amino acids: CASSLMVNTEAFF. The CDR3 DNA sequence: TGCGCCAGCAGCTTGATGGTGAACACTGAAGCTTTCTTT.